The rows below give T cell receptor beta chains drawn from one sample of a study of patients and donors after allogeneic stem cell transplantation. TCRdb ran MiXCR on the RT-PCR reads and lists one entry per CDR3 protein. The data hold approximately 160,000 distinct CDR3 sequences, with approximately 24% observed a single time. Sequenced material: blood, either unsorted or a sorted T cell fraction (not recorded which). All receptors come from a human donor who was either an allogeneic HSCT recipient or a stem cell or donor lymphocyte infusion donor (not recorded which). It is not recorded whose cells these are; they may come from a transplant donor. The CDR3 runs from the conserved cysteine through the conserved F or W. Rows may omit the clone size; those that give it use once, few, many or a size class.

V	J	size	CDR3
TRBV30	TRBJ1-1	few	CAWSTRQSLNTEAFF
TRBV2	TRBJ2-5	.	CASSETGDQETQYF
TRBV12-3/TRBV12-4	TRBJ2-3	.	CASTQGPVTSTDTQYF
TRBV27	TRBJ2-1	.	CASSLSPRQGLDEQFF
TRBV12-3/TRBV12-4	TRBJ1-1	.	CASGTGGGDTEAFF
TRBV24-1	TRBJ1-2	few	CATSDPRTGNGYTF
TRBV5-1	TRBJ1-1	few	CASSLRLGPTEAFF
TRBV7-8	TRBJ2-3	.	CASSFGSRGDTQYF
TRBV4-1	TRBJ2-7	few	CASSQGLSIYEQYF
TRBV6-2/TRBV6-3	TRBJ2-7	.	CASSYSKVRRTDRYEQYF
TRBV12-3/TRBV12-4	TRBJ2-3	.	CASSLRQSTDTQYF
TRBV6-6	TRBJ2-7	few	CASSRDDMGSYEQYF
TRBV5-1	TRBJ2-7	many	CASSLGRAGTKGEQYF
TRBV7-9	TRBJ1-1	.	CASSRDTVRYTEAFF
TRBV7-3	TRBJ1-1	few	CASATGPQNTEAFF
TRBV6-6	TRBJ1-1	few	CASSRGEGVEAFF
TRBV24-1	TRBJ2-1	.	CATSGSLAGVSENEQFF
TRBV20-1	TRBJ1-2	many	CSAKDYGYTF